This is a list of T cell receptor beta chains from one sample in a study of OX40 agonist ivuxolimab in advanced cancers. Only in-frame clones appear in the TCRdb table, and some are missing; sequencing was by immunoSEQ multiplex PCR. The table shows approximately 25,000 clones, with 75% to 90% occurring only once. This sample comprised CD4+ or CD8+ T cells sorted from blood, obtained in a trial of the OX40 agonist ivuxolimab. The source of these receptors is an adult with an advanced solid tumor such as melanoma, head and neck, liver or kidney cancer. Each CDR3 is given with its conserved first and last residue. The D gene is left open where the match is weak. Some rows mark clone size as missing; the rest say once, few, many or name a class of expanded clone.

TGTGCCAGCAGCTTAGTCAGGAGTACAGATACGCAGTATTTT,CASSLVRSTDTQYF,-,14,TRBJ2-3,-,TRBV7-9
TGCGCCAGCAAAGATGGCTACACCTTC,CASKDGYTF,-,9,TRBJ1-2,-,TRBV5-1
TGTGCCAGCAGTCAGACTAGCGGGGGGTGGGAGACCCAGTACTTC,CASSQTSGGWETQYF,-,15,TRBJ2-5,TRBD2,TRBV6-5
TGTGCCAGTAAAAGGGACAGGGGGTATTTAGAAGAGACCCAGTACTTC,CASKRDRGYLEETQYF,-,16,TRBJ2-5,TRBD1,TRBV19
TGCGCCAGCAGTGACCCTTCACAGGGTCTCTCCTACAATGAGCAGTTCTTC,CASSDPSQGLSYNEQFF,-,17,TRBJ2-1,-,TRBV10-2
TGTGCCAGCATGAGGAAGACCGGGGAGCTGTTTTTT,CASMRKTGELFF,-,12,TRBJ2-2,-,TRBV2
TGTGCCAGCAGCTCTAGCGGGGGATTAAACAATGAGCAGTTCTTC,CASSSSGGLNNEQFF,-,15,TRBJ2-1,TRBD2,TRBV11-3
TGTGCCAGCACCGAATCGACAGGGTTTCACGAGCAGTACTTC,CASTESTGFHEQYF,-,14,TRBJ2-7,TRBD1,TRBV6-5
TGTGCCAGCAGTTTATCGAGCGGGGTGTACGAGCAGTACTTC,CASSLSSGVYEQYF,-,14,TRBJ2-7,TRBD2,TRBV27
TGTGCCAGCAGTTTAGATGGGGGGTTCTACGAGCAGTACTTC,CASSLDGGFYEQYF,-,14,TRBJ2-7,-,TRBV27
TGCGCCAGCCAAGGGCCAGATACGCAGTATTTT,CASQGPDTQYF,-,11,TRBJ2-3,-,TRBV5-1
TGTGCCAGCAGCCGAGGACTAGCGGGGGGCGATACGCAGTATTTT,CASSRGLAGGDTQYF,-,15,TRBJ2-3,TRBD2,TRBV6-5
TGTGCCAGCAGCCCCCCTCGGGACACTGAAGCTTTCTTT,CASSPPRDTEAFF,few,13,TRBJ1-1,-,TRBV9
TGTGCCAGCGGTAAACTCGGGAGCCTTGGGTTCTATGGCTACACCTTC,CASGKLGSLGFYGYTF,-,16,TRBJ1-2,-,TRBV28
TGTGCCAGCAGTGAAGTGGCGGGGAGCACCACAGATACGCAGTATTTT,CASSEVAGSTTDTQYF,-,16,TRBJ2-3,-,TRBV6-4
TGTGCCAGCAGCTTAAACGCGTTTAGGGGCTCGAACACCGGGGAGCTGTTTTTT,CASSLNAFRGSNTGELFF,-,18,TRBJ2-2,-,TRBV7-3
TGTGCCAGCAGCGGGTCTAGCGGCCTCTACGAGCAGTACTTC,CASSGSSGLYEQYF,-,14,TRBJ2-7,TRBD2,TRBV9
TGTGCCACACTACAGGGATGGGCAGATACGCAGTATTTT,CATLQGWADTQYF,-,13,TRBJ2-3,-,TRBV2
TGTGCCAGCAGTCCCAGTGACAGGGGGCACTGGGAGCTGTTTTTT,CASSPSDRGHWELFF,once,15,TRBJ2-2,TRBD1,TRBV6-5
TGTGCCAGCTTTGCGGGAGGGCCCCAAAACATTCAGTACTTC,CASFAGGPQNIQYF,-,14,TRBJ2-4,TRBD2,TRBV6-1
TGTGCCAGCAGTTTCGTCGGTGAGGGCAGGGAGCTGTTTTTT,CASSFVGEGRELFF,-,14,TRBJ2-2,-,TRBV28
TGTGCCAGCAGCTTAGAGGGCCAGCCAACCTTGAACACCGGGGAGCTGTTTTTT,CASSLEGQPTLNTGELFF,-,18,TRBJ2-2,-,TRBV7-6
TGTGCCAGCAGCGGCTTCGGGGCTCCTGAGCAGTACTTC,CASSGFGAPEQYF,-,13,TRBJ2-7,-,TRBV5-5
TGTGCCATCCTTTTGACTTTTGGGACCGGGGAGCTGTTTTTT,CAILLTFGTGELFF,-,14,TRBJ2-2,-,TRBV6-6
TGTGCCAGCAGTTTCGGAGGGGGCGCGGTCCCCTACGAGCAGTACTTC,CASSFGGGAVPYEQYF,-,16,TRBJ2-7,-,TRBV28
TGTGCCAGCAGCCAAGCCAGAGGCAGTGGCTACACCTTC,CASSQARGSGYTF,-,13,TRBJ1-2,-,TRBV4-2
TGTGCCAGCAGCGTAGTGGGGCCAGGGAACACCGGGGAGCTGTTTTTT,CASSVVGPGNTGELFF,few,16,TRBJ2-2,-,TRBV9
TGTGCCAGCAGCGTAGGCGACAATCTCTACAATGAGCAGTTCTTC,CASSVGDNLYNEQFF,-,15,TRBJ2-1,-,TRBV9
TGTGCCAGCAGTCCCGGGACAGATATCTCTGGAAACACCATATATTTT,CASSPGTDISGNTIYF,-,16,TRBJ1-3,TRBD1,TRBV19